The clone carrying this T cell receptor beta chain was seen just once. Its antigen remains unknown. Generated by immunoSEQ multiplex PCR, the TCRdb table keeps only in-frame clones and is missing some. The repertoire holds about 100,000 clones, with approximately 94% as singletons. These data are taken from a study of siplizumab effects on memory and regulatory T cells. General observations from the study: There appeared to be greater diversity in naive T cells than in memory cells, and naive T cells seemed major contributors to the alloresponse. Reactions containing siplizumab showed mappable alloreactive CD4+ clones averaging 68.8% Treg-derived, versus roughly 30% in controls.

V was pared by 4 bases and J by 0 bases, with 2 bases of the junction left unmatched. Germline V CDR1 and CDR2: LNHNV, YYDKDF (reference sequence). This CDR3 is 14 amino acids long. The source of this sequence is a human donor in good health. Sequenced input: non-Treg CD4+ T cells sorted from blood. The chain carries TRBV15 and TRBJ1-1, with 7 bases that match TRBD1. CDR3 region: CATSIGTVNTEAFF. CDR3 DNA: TGTGCCACCAGCATTGGGACAGTGAACACTGAAGCTTTCTTT. Full variable domain (outside the CDR3, taken from reference TRBV15 and TRBJ1-1): DAMVIQNPRYQVTQFGKPVTLSCSQTLNHNVMYWYQQKSSQAPKLLFHYYDKDFNNEADTPDNFQSRRPNTSFCFLDIRSPGLGDTAMYLCATSIGTVNTEAFFGQGTRLTVV.